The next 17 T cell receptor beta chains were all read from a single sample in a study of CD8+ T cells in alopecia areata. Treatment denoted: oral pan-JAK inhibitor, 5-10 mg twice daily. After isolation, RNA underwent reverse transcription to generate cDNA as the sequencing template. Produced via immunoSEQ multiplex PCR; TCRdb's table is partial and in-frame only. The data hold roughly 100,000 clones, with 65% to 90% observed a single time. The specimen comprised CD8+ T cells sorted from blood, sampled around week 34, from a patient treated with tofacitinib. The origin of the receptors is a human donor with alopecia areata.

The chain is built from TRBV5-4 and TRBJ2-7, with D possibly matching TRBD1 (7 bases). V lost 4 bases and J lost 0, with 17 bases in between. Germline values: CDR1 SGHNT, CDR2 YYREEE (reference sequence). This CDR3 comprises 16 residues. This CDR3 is CASSQRTGLSSYEQYF. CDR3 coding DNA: TGTGCCAGCAGCCAAAGGACAGGACTAAGCTCCTACGAGCAGTACTTC.

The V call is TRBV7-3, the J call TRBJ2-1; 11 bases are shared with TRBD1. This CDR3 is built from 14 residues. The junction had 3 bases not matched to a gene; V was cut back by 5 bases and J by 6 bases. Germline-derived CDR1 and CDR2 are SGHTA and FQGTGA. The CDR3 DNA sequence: TGTGCCAGCAGCCCGGGGACAGGGGGCAATGAGCAGTTCTTC. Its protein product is CASSPGTGGNEQFF.

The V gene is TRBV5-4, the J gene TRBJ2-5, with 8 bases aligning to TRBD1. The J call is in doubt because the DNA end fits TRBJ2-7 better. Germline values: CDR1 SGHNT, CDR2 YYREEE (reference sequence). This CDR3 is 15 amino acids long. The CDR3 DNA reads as TGTGCCAGCAGCCCGACGCAGGGGGCTTACTACGAGCAGTACTTC. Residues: CASSPTQGAYYEQYF.

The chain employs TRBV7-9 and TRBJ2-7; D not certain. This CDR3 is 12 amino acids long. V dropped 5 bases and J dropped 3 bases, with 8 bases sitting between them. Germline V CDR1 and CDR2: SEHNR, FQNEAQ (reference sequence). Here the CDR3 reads CASSPMSYEQYF. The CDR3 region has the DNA TGTGCCAGCAGCCCTATGAGCTACGAGCAGTACTTC.

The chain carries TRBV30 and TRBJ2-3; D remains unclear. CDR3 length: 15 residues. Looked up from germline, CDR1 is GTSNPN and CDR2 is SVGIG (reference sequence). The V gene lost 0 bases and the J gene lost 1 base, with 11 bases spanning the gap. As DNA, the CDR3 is TGTGCCTGGAGTGTGAAGAGTTCTGGCACAGATACGCAGTATTTT. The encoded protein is CAWSVKSSGTDTQYF.

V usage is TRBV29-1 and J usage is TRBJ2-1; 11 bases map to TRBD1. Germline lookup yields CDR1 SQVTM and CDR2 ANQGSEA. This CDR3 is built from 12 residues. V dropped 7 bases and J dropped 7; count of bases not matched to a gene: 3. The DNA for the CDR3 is TGCAGCGCCGGGACAGGGGGGAATGAGCAGTTCTTC. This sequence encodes CSAGTGGNEQFF.

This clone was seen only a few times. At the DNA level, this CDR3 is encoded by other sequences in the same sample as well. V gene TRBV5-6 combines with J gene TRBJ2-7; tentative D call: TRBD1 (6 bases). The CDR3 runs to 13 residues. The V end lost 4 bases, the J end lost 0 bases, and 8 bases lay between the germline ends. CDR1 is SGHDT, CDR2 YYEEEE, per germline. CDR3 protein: CASSPTGSYEQYF. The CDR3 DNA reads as TGTGCCAGCAGCCCGACAGGCTCCTACGAGCAGTACTTC.

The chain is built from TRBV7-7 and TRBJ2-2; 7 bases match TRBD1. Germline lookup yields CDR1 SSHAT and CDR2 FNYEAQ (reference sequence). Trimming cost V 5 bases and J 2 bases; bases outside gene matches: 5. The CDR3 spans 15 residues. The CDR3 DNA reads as TGTGCCAGCAGCCCCGGGACAGCCAACACCGGGGAGCTGTTTTTT. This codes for CASSPGTANTGELFF.

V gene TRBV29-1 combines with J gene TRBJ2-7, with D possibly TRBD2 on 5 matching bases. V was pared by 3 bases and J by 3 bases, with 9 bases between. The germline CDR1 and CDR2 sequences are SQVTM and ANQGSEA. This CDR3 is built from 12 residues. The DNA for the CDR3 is TGCAGCGTTGAGGGGAGTAACTACGAGCAGTACTTC. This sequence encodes CSVEGSNYEQYF.

The CDR3 DNA sequence: TGTGCCAGCAGCCCAGACAGCAATGAGCAGTTCTTC. Its protein product is CASSPDSNEQFF. The chain uses TRBV5-4 and TRBJ2-1, with D perhaps matching TRBD1 (5 bases). V lost 4 bases and J lost 6, with 8 bases in between. The CDR3 spans 12 residues. Germline assignment: CDR1 SGHNT and CDR2 YYREEE (reference sequence). The full variable domain, with the rest looked up from reference TRBV5-4 and TRBJ2-1, is ETGVTQSPTHLIKTRGQQVTLRCSSQSGHNTVSWYQQALGQGPQFIFQYYREEENGRGNFPPRFSGLQFPNYSSELNVNALELDDSALYLCASSPDSNEQFFGPGTRLTVL.

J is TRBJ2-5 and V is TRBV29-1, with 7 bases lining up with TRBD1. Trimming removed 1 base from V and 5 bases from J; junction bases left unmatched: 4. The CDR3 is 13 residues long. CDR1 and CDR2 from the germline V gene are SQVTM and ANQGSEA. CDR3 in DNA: TGCAGCGTTGAAGGACAGGGTGGCGAGACCCAGTACTTC. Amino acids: CSVEGQGGETQYF.

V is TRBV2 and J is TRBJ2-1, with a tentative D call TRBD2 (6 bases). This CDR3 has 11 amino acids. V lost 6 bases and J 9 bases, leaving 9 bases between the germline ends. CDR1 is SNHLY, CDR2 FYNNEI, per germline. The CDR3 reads CASRGGFEQFF. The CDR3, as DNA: TGTGCCAGCAGGGGGGGATTTGAGCAGTTCTTC.

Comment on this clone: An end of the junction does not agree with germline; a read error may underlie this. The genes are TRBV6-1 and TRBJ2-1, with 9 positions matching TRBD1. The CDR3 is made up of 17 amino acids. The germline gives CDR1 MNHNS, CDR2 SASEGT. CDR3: CASSEARLGQGYNEQFF. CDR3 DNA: TGTGCCAGCAGCGAAGCGAGATTGGGACAGGGATACAATGAGCAGTTCTTC.

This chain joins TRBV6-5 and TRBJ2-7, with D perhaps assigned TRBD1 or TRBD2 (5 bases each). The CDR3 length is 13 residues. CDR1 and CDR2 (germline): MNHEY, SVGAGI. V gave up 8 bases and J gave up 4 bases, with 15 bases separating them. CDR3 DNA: TGTGCCAGCGCCGAGGGGCACTCTTACGAGCAGTACTTC. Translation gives CASAEGHSYEQYF.

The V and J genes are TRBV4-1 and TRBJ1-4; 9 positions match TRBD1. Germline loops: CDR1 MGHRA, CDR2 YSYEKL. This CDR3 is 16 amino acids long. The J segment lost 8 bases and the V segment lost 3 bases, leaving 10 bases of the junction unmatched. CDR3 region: CASSHQRGQGQEKLFF. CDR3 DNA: TGCGCCAGCAGCCATCAGAGAGGACAGGGGCAGGAAAAACTGTTTTTT.

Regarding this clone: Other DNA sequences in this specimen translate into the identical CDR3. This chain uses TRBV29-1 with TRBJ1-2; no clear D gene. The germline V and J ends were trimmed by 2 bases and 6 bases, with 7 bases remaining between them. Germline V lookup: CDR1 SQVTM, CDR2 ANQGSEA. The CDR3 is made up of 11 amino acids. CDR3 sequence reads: CSVESRDGYTF. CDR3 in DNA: TGCAGCGTTGAATCTAGGGATGGCTACACCTTC.

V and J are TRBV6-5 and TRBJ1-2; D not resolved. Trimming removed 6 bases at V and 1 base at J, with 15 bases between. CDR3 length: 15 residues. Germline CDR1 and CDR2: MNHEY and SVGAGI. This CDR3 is CASSMRGLYNYGYTF. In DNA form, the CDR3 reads TGTGCCAGCAGCATGCGTGGGCTCTATAACTATGGCTACACCTTC.